Listed below are T cell receptor beta chains from one sample, sequenced in a study of identical twins. TCRdb re-called the 5' RACE reads with MiXCR, one entry per CDR3 protein. The sample carries 450,000 to 500,000 distinct CDR3 sequences, over 11% recorded once. This sample also appeared in a second study, on yellow fever vaccine responses in identical twins.

Sequencing used CD4+ T cells sorted from blood. The receptors here all came from a woman aged 18-29 years in good health. Both conserved end residues are part of each CDR3. A D gene is named only where the DNA matches it firmly. The size entry is marked missing in some rows and otherwise reads once, few, many or a size class.

J,size,D,V,DNA,CDR3
TRBJ2-7,.,.,TRBV28,TGTGCCAGCACAAAAGTGGGGATCCCCTACGAGCAGTACTTC,CASTKVGIPYEQYF
TRBJ2-7,few,.,TRBV20-1,TGCAGTGCTCCCCGGGACCTATCAAGTAGGGAGCAGTACTTC,CSAPRDLSSREQYF
TRBJ2-1,many,.,TRBV6-5,TGTGCCAGCTTTCAAAGGGCTCCCCGCGGTTACAATGAGCAGTTCTTC,CASFQRAPRGYNEQFF
TRBJ1-5,.,TRBD1,TRBV6-8,TGTGCCAGCAGTTCCAAACTTAGACAGGGCGCACAGCCCCAGCATTTT,CASSSKLRQGAQPQHF
TRBJ2-1,few,.,TRBV5-1,TGCGCCAGCACCAGAGAGTATGAGCAGTTCTTC,CASTREYEQFF
TRBJ2-1,.,.,TRBV7-3,TGTGCCAGCAGCCGCGCCGGAGGGAGAAGCTCCTACAATGAGCAGTTCTTC,CASSRAGGRSSYNEQFF
TRBJ2-7,.,TRBD1,TRBV12-3/TRBV12-4,TGTGCCAGCAGCATCCGACGGACAGGGTCCTACGAGCAGTACTTC,CASSIRRTGSYEQYF
TRBJ1-4,few,.,TRBV20-1,TGCAGTGCTAGACGCGGAACTAATGAAAAACTGTTTTTT,CSARRGTNEKLFF
TRBJ2-1,many,.,TRBV4-3,TGCGCCAGCAGCCCCAATAGTGGCTCCTACAATGAGCAGTTCTTC,CASSPNSGSYNEQFF
TRBJ2-6,.,.,TRBV7-9,TGTGCCAGCAGCTTGCAGACCTCTGGGGCCAACGTCCTGACTTTC,CASSLQTSGANVLTF
TRBJ2-3,few,.,TRBV30,TGTGCCTGGAGTGTACGAGGGGGCACAGATACGCAGTATTTT,CAWSVRGGTDTQYF
TRBJ2-5,.,TRBD2,TRBV6-1,TGTGCCAGCACCCCTCCCTCGGGGGGAGGCGGGACCCAGTACTTC,CASTPPSGGGGTQYF
TRBJ2-5,.,.,TRBV24-1,TGTGCCACCGAGGGGACTGTCAAAGAGACCCAGTACTTC,CATEGTVKETQYF
TRBJ1-1,many,TRBD1,TRBV12-5,TGTGCTAGTGGGTACACAGGGGGCAGGACTGAAGCTTTCTTT,CASGYTGGRTEAFF
TRBJ2-7,few,.,TRBV10-1,TGCGCCAGCAGTAGGGCCGGGAACTCCTACGAGCAGTACTTC,CASSRAGNSYEQYF
TRBJ1-2,few,TRBD1,TRBV9,TGTGCCAGCAGCGTAGGGATAGGGACAGACTATGGCTACACCTTC,CASSVGIGTDYGYTF
TRBJ2-7,.,TRBD1,TRBV20-1,TGCAGTGCCCCCTCCGACAGGGGTGCCTACGAGCAGTACTTC,CSAPSDRGAYEQYF
TRBJ2-5,few,TRBD2,TRBV9,TGTGCCAGCAGCGGCTGGACTAGCGGGAGTGTAGTAACCCAGTACTTT,CASSGWTSGSVVTQYF
TRBJ2-1,.,.,TRBV7-2,TGTGCCAGCAGCGACTGGTCGACGAGCTCCTACAATGAGCAGTTCTTC,CASSDWSTSSYNEQFF
TRBJ2-7,.,.,TRBV7-8,TGTGCCAGCAGCCTCTCGTTTCGCAGCGCTGCATACGAGCAGTACTTC,CASSLSFRSAAYEQYF
TRBJ2-5,few,TRBD2,TRBV11-2,TGTGCCAGCAGCTTAGTGCTAGCGGGAGTAGGAGAGACCCAGTACTTC,CASSLVLAGVGETQYF
TRBJ2-1,few,.,TRBV20-1,TGCAGTGCCATACAGGGGGGGAATGAGCAGTTCTTC,CSAIQGGNEQFF
TRBJ2-7,once,.,TRBV14,TGTGCCAGCAGCCAACTAGGTCGGATCGAGCAGTACTTC,CASSQLGRIEQYF
TRBJ2-1,few,.,TRBV2,TGTGCCAGCATGTACCGCGGAAACAATGAGCAGTTCTTC,CASMYRGNNEQFF
TRBJ1-6,.,TRBD1,TRBV28,TGTGCCAGCAGCTGGGACAGGGGGCCCAGCTCCTATAATTCACCCCTCCACTTT,CASSWDRGPSSYNSPLHF
TRBJ2-1,.,.,TRBV5-1,TGCGCCAGCAGCCCGGTAGCAGGGGTGTTCGATGAGCAGTTCTTC,CASSPVAGVFDEQFF
TRBJ1-1,many,.,TRBV12-3/TRBV12-4,TGTGCCAGCAGTTTACGGAAGAACACTGAAGCTTTCTTT,CASSLRKNTEAFF
TRBJ2-2,.,.,TRBV10-1,TGCGCCAGCAGTGAGTCGCGGGCGAACACCGGGGAGCTGTTTTTT,CASSESRANTGELFF
TRBJ2-2,.,.,TRBV20-1,TGCAGTGCTAAGCGCGCAGAGACAGACACCGGGGAGCTGTTTTTT,CSAKRAETDTGELFF
TRBJ2-3,many,.,TRBV3-1,TGTGCCAGCAGCCAAGAACCGGAAGCTGGAATGGATACGCAGTATTTT,CASSQEPEAGMDTQYF
TRBJ2-4,.,TRBD1,TRBV23-1,TGCGCCAGCAGTCAATCCCGGGACAGCACCAAAAACATTCAGTACTTC,CASSQSRDSTKNIQYF
TRBJ2-3,.,TRBD1,TRBV2,TGTGCCAGCAGTGAGCGGACAGGCGGTCTAGATACGCAGTATTTT,CASSERTGGLDTQYF
TRBJ1-1,few,.,TRBV4-2,TGTGCCAGCAGCCAAGAGCCAGACTCTGAAGCTTTCTTT,CASSQEPDSEAFF
TRBJ2-3,.,.,TRBV20-1,TGCAGTGCTAGAGATCGGGACCCTCGCACGGATACGCAGTATTTT,CSARDRDPRTDTQYF
TRBJ2-5,few,.,TRBV24-1,TGTGCCACCAGTCTAGGAGGGGACCTAGAGACCCAGTACTTC,CATSLGGDLETQYF
TRBJ2-5,few,TRBD2,TRBV11-1,TGTGCCAGCAGCATACGGGACAGATCTAGCGGGGGGCCGCGTCAAGAGACCCAGTACTTC,CASSIRDRSSGGPRQETQYF
TRBJ2-7,few,.,TRBV6-5,TGTGCCAGCAGTTCCGTTACGCGTGAGCAGTACTTC,CASSSVTREQYF
TRBJ1-6,many,.,TRBV12-3/TRBV12-4,TGTGCCAGCAGCCAAGCCAATAATTCACCCCTCCACTTT,CASSQANNSPLHF
TRBJ2-1,few,.,TRBV28,TGTGCCAGCAGCTTTTGGGGAATATGGTCCAATGAGCAGTTCTTC,CASSFWGIWSNEQFF
TRBJ2-2,few,.,TRBV5-1,TGCGCCAGCAGCTTGGGGGGGACGACGACCGGGGAGCTGTTTTTT,CASSLGGTTTGELFF
TRBJ2-3,many,TRBD2,TRBV5-1,TGCGCCAGCAGCTCGGAGCGGGGTAGCACAGATACGCAGTATTTT,CASSSERGSTDTQYF